This record looks at one T cell receptor beta chain sequence and its context. What this receptor recognizes is not known. Per-nucleotide qualities are absent, and no much larger clonotype sits a single base away. What this sample's time point label stands for: cycle 2 day 1 (C2D1) of nivolumab. Every trial patient had relapsed following autologous stem cell transplantation, and prior brentuximab vedotin exposure was what differed among cohorts A, B and C. The trial cohort was composed of about 58 patients with relapsed/refractory classical Hodgkin lymphoma, for whom complete response, partial response or progressive disease was recorded as best overall response. In the multi-cohort phase II CheckMate 205 trial, trial patients received single-agent nivolumab. An independent review committee assessed best overall response using the 2007 International Working Group response criteria. Trial PBMCs were collected immediately before nivolumab initiation (C1D1) and during therapy at cycle 2 day 1 and cycle 4 day 1. After peripheral blood was drawn into 8 mL Vacutainer Cell Preparation Tubes, PBMCs were isolated by centrifugation and then cryopreserved.

This sample is drawn from a study of PD-1 blockade in classical Hodgkin lymphoma (dated by TCRdb to between 2020 and 2021). About the full investigation: Nivolumab dosing was 3 mg/kg intravenously every 2 weeks, continuing until either disease progression or unacceptable toxicity. A peripheral blood immune signature of response to PD-1 blockade in classical Hodgkin lymphoma was defined using TCR beta sequencing and CyTOF.

Genomic DNA was isolated using the Qiagen DNeasy kit from unsorted PBMCs as well as from negatively selected CD4+ and CD8+ fractions. TCR beta CDR3 regions were subjected to amplification by immunoSEQ multiplex PCR with primers that anneal to V and J segments. A synthetic immune receptor repertoire was used to minimize amplification bias, and any residual bias was removed computationally once sequencing was done. As for the authors' bioinformatics: Custom Python scripts were used to quantify repertoire diversity as the Shannon entropy index. Unsorted, CD4+ and CD8+ repertoires were examined separately, except in combined analyses, for which CD4+ and CD8+ sequences were merged in silico. Clonal expansion was defined as a frequency increase of at least 2-fold after treatment compared with C1D1, and clones undetected at baseline were assigned a pseudocount of 0.5. Singleton clones were defined as clones with 0 or 1 copy at C1D1, and non-singleton clones were defined as clones with 2 or more copies. Clones expanded in unsorted samples were annotated as CD4+, CD8+ or unknown by matching protein sequences in sorted samples from the same patient. Diversity changes from C1D1 to C4D1 were tested in paired samples using Wilcoxon tests. Sourced from immuneACCESS, this table was stored by TCRdb with only in-frame sequences that have V and J called. A share of the clones is absent; for the studies checked, an unresolved V gene accounts for under half, and the remainder has no known explanation. V, J and clone size reflect that table, while D and trimming were determined from the DNA. The sample yields over 25,000 clones; approximately 78% were counted once. The ten largest clones capture roughly 12% of the sample.

Between the V and J ends, shortened by 8 bases and 7 bases respectively, the junction contains 17 bases. The germline V gene provides CDR1 MNHEY and CDR2 SVGAGI. The CDR3 goes from the cysteine to the phenylalanine over 13 residues. Kept here is only the CDR3 DNA, which spans 39 bases and is read in frame from base 1. The full study reports these points: A significant rise by C4D1 was seen in CD4+ but not CD8+ TCR diversity (p=0.0027 vs p=0.16), with the rise being most apparent in complete responders (p=0.02). Baseline diversity similar to that of newly diagnosed patients was observed in trial patients achieving complete response, whereas significantly lower diversity was observed in partial responders and progressors. Newly diagnosed patients were reported to have lower baseline TCR diversity than healthy donors, and relapsed/refractory patients were reported to have lower baseline TCR diversity still. Lower diversity was observed in patients in whom nivolumab was started less than 1 year after ASCT, and these patients were excluded from later analyses so that confounding by immune reconstitution would be avoided. The study was restricted to a single clinical trial cohort, and the causes of repertoire differences, possibly disease activity or prior therapy, were left undefined.

The TCR originated in a human donor with classical Hodgkin lymphoma. The chain was built from TRBV6-5 and TRBJ1-2; confidence is insufficient to name the D gene. The material was peripheral blood mononuclear cells (PBMCs), obtained before the second cycle of nivolumab. The sequenced DNA is TGTGCCAGCCAAGAGGGAGGGAGAGGTGGCTACACCTTC. This encodes CASQEGGRGGYTF.